This section outlines one TCR beta chain sequence together with its context. The germline V and J ends were trimmed by 2 bases and 5 bases, with 13 bases remaining between them. The V gene's germline CDR1 is MNHEY and CDR2 SVGAGI. The CDR3 runs to 15 residues. Sequencing was performed with immunoSEQ multiplex PCR; in TCRdb, only in-frame clones are kept and a portion is missing. The sample yields approximately 1,500,000 clones, approximately 98% seen once. CD45RA+ naive and CD45RA-negative memory subsets were separated from CD4+ cells. These data are taken from a study of shared clonotypes between healthy human individuals.

This sequence originates from a man aged 25 to 45 in good health. The chain joins TRBV6-5 to TRBJ1-5; a possible D gene is TRBD1 (5 bases). Material: naive CD4+ T cells sorted from blood. Stated subset: CD45RA+ positively selected. The CDR3 nucleotides are TGTGCCAGCAGTTACGGGGGGGTTGGGGATCAGCCCCAGCATTTT. Residues: CASSYGGVGDQPQHF.